The 20 T cell receptor beta chains below were found in one sample sequenced in a study of cytomegalovirus exposure and HLA in healthy donors. PCR used 60 Vbeta primers and 13 Jbeta primers. TCRdb's table, derived via immunoSEQ multiplex PCR, lists solely in-frame clones and lacks some. The data hold about 180,000 clones, with under 85% observed a single time. Input material: PBMCs. The receptors here all came from a human donor in good health.

J is TRBJ2-7 and V is TRBV5-1, with a weak D call TRBD2 (6 bases). The CDR3 is made up of 15 amino acids. The V and J ends lost 1 base and 3 bases respectively, with 14 bases between them. Germline loops: CDR1 SGHRS, CDR2 YFSETQ. CDR3 DNA sequence: TGCGCCAGCAGCTTGCCACAGGAGGGAGGCTACGAGCAGTACTTC. Translated, it gives CASSLPQEGGYEQYF.

This chain joins TRBV12-5 and TRBJ2-3; 10 bases fit TRBD1. The J segment lost 2 bases and the V segment lost 6 bases, leaving 5 bases of the junction unmatched. Germline CDR1 LGHNT, CDR2 FRNRAP. The CDR3 covers 15 residues. The CDR3 spells CASGGTGVATDTQYF. CDR3 in DNA: TGTGCTAGTGGGGGGACAGGGGTGGCCACAGATACGCAGTATTTT.

V gene TRBV4-3 combines with J gene TRBJ2-1; the match to TRBD2 covers 8 bases. Germline V lookup: CDR1 LGHNA, CDR2 YSLEER. After removal of 0 bases from V and 0 bases from J, the junction contained 4 bases not matched to a gene. The CDR3 spans 17 residues. CDR3 region: CASSQDYRGGSYNEQFF. In DNA form, the CDR3 reads TGCGCCAGCAGCCAAGACTACCGGGGGGGCTCCTACAATGAGCAGTTCTTC.

The sample holds one count of this clone. The CDR3 DNA follows: TGTGCCAGCAAAACGGGGGGAGGCTACACCTTC. Residues: CASKTGGGYTF. The chain is built from TRBV4-2 and TRBJ1-2, with D perhaps TRBD1 (5 bases). V was pared by 7 bases and J by 8 bases, with 11 bases between. This CDR3 spans 11 amino acids. Germline V gives CDR1 LGHNA, CDR2 YNFKEQ.

The chain carries TRBV5-1 and TRBJ1-1; TRBD1 is a possible D gene (6 bases). The CDR3 sequence is 16 residues long. Trimming took off 4 bases at V and 1 base at J, with 17 bases between the two ends. Germline CDR1 and CDR2: SGHRS and YFSETQ. In nucleotides, the CDR3 is TGCGCCAGCAGCCCCGAACCTGGACAGTCGAACACTGAAGCTTTCTTT. The encoded protein is CASSPEPGQSNTEAFF.

This clone has just one count. V usage is TRBV5-1 and J usage is TRBJ2-3; the D gene is possibly TRBD1 (5 bases). The CDR3 runs 14 residues. Per the germline V gene, CDR1 is SGHRS and CDR2 is YFSETQ. Trimming stripped 2 bases from V and 2 bases from J, with 9 bases between. The CDR3, as DNA: TGCGCCAGCAGCTTAGGACAACTCACAGATACGCAGTATTTT. Translation gives CASSLGQLTDTQYF.

The V call is TRBV27, the J call TRBJ2-1; 7 nucleotides align to TRBD1. CDR3 length equals 13 residues. V dropped 8 bases and J dropped 5; count of bases not matched to a gene: 6. Germline V gene sequence: CDR1 MNHEY, CDR2 SMNVEV (reference sequence). CDR3 bases: TGTGCCAGCCAGGACAGGCTAAACAATGAGCAGTTCTTC. Its translation: CASQDRLNNEQFF.

The genes are TRBV7-8 and TRBJ2-2, with D perhaps TRBD2 (5 bases). The CDR3 has 17 residues. The germline gives CDR1 SGHVS, CDR2 FQNEAQ. Trimming took 5 bases from V and 0 from J, leaving 16 bases between them. CDR3 DNA sequence: TGTGCCAGCAGCCCTAAAGGCACGGGAACGAACACCGGGGAGCTGTTTTTT. This gives the protein CASSPKGTGTNTGELFF.

In its sample, this clone was seen once. The chain combines TRBV4-1 with TRBJ1-4; 7 bases fit TRBD1. Germline V gene data show CDR1 as MGHRA and CDR2 as YSYEKL. V was clipped by 3 bases and J by 3 bases; unmatched bases: 4. The CDR3 runs to 15 residues. As DNA, the CDR3 is TGCGCCAGCAGCCAGGAAACAGGGGCTAATGAAAAACTGTTTTTT. Its translation is CASSQETGANEKLFF.

V and J are TRBV10-3 and TRBJ2-7; possible D gene TRBD1, 5 bases. CDR1 ENHRY and CDR2 SYGVKD come from the germline V gene. Trimming cost V 3 bases and J 5 bases, with 17 bases left between them. The CDR3 sequence is 15 residues long. The CDR3 sequence is CAISEEQVVANEQYF. In nucleotides, the CDR3 is TGTGCCATCAGTGAAGAACAGGTAGTTGCCAACGAGCAGTACTTC.

The chain joins TRBV19 to TRBJ1-5; no definite D call. V lost 8 bases and J 0 bases, leaving 17 bases between the germline ends. CDR1 is LNHDA and CDR2 is SQIVND in the germline V gene (reference sequence). CDR3 length: 16 amino acids. CDR3 amino acids: CASLPSGGYSNQPQHF. The CDR3 DNA reads TGTGCCAGTCTACCCTCCGGAGGCTATAGCAATCAGCCCCAGCATTTT.

The chain uses TRBV7-2 and TRBJ2-1, with D uncertain. Germline values: CDR1 SGHTA, CDR2 FQGNSA. The length of the CDR3 is 14 residues. Trimming pared 2 bases from V and 2 bases from J, leaving 7 bases between. CDR3 residues: CASSLTSTYNEQFF. The CDR3 nucleotides are TGTGCCAGCAGCTTAACCAGTACCTACAATGAGCAGTTCTTC. The full variable domain, in which reference TRBV7-2 and TRBJ2-1 provide the parts outside the CDR3, is GAGVSQSPSNKVTEKGKDVELRCDPISGHTALYWYRQSLGQGLEFLIYFQGNSAPDKSGLPSDRFSAERTGGSVSTLTIQRTQQEDSAVYLCASSLTSTYNEQFFGPGTRLTVL.

V usage is TRBV11-2 and J usage is TRBJ2-2; 8 nucleotides line up with TRBD2. The V segment lost 3 bases and the J segment 3 bases; nucleotides outside the gene matches: 6. The CDR3 spans 16 residues. The germline V gene encodes CDR1 SGHAT and CDR2 FQNNGV. CDR3: CASSFPGTRDTGELFF. CDR3 sequence (DNA): TGTGCCAGCAGCTTCCCCGGGACTAGGGACACCGGGGAGCTGTTTTTT.

The rearrangement joins TRBV7-2 to TRBJ2-2, with 7 bases that match TRBD1. This CDR3 is 15 amino acids long. Looked up from germline, CDR1 is SGHTA and CDR2 is FQGNSA. V lost 7 bases, J lost 8 bases, and 13 bases stayed unmatched. CDR3 sequence (DNA): TGTGCCAGCATCCCCGACAGGGCGAAGAGAGGGGAGCTGTTTTTT. It encodes CASIPDRAKRGELFF. The full variable domain, completed using reference TRBV7-2 and TRBJ2-2, is GAGVSQSPSNKVTEKGKDVELRCDPISGHTALYWYRQSLGQGLEFLIYFQGNSAPDKSGLPSDRFSAERTGGSVSTLTIQRTQQEDSAVYLCASIPDRAKRGELFFGEGSRLTVL.

The genes are TRBV12-5 and TRBJ1-2; tentatively, D is TRBD1 (6 bases). The CDR3 is 13 amino acids. Germline V CDR1 and CDR2: LGHNT, FRNRAP. The V gene lost 1 base and the J gene lost 6 bases, with 9 bases spanning the gap. The CDR3 DNA sequence: TGTGCTAGTGGTTTGGGGACAGCCCATGGCTACACCTTC. Translated: CASGLGTAHGYTF.

The V call is TRBV7-2, the J call TRBJ1-1, with D unclear. Per the germline V gene, CDR1 is SGHTA and CDR2 is FQGNSA. V lost 5 bases and J lost 1, with 14 bases in between. The CDR3 consists of 15 residues. Here the CDR3 DNA reads TGTGCCAGCAGCCCCGAGAAGGGAGAGAACACTGAAGCTTTCTTT. Protein: CASSPEKGENTEAFF.

The chain has TRBV15 and TRBJ1-1; 10 bases are a match to TRBD1. Trimming at V came to 0 bases and at J to 0 bases, leaving 4 bases not matched to a gene. The CDR3 length is 17 residues. Germline CDR1 and CDR2: LNHNV and YYDKDF (reference sequence). The CDR3 region is CATSREGDRGLNTEAFF. The CDR3 region has the DNA TGTGCCACCAGCAGAGAGGGGGACAGGGGACTGAACACTGAAGCTTTCTTT. Full variable domain (outside the CDR3, taken from reference TRBV15 and TRBJ1-1): DAMVIQNPRYQVTQFGKPVTLSCSQTLNHNVMYWYQQKSSQAPKLLFHYYDKDFNNEADTPDNFQSRRPNTSFCFLDIRSPGLGDTAMYLCATSREGDRGLNTEAFFGQGTRLTVV.

This chain connects TRBV25-1 to TRBJ1-1, with D possibly being TRBD1 (5 bases). The CDR3 sequence is 12 residues long. Germline CDR1 MGHDK, CDR2 SYGVNS. With 10 bases removed from V and 5 bases from J, the gap between germline ends came to 14 bases. The DNA of the CDR3 is TGTGCCACCAACGGGGGGGAAACTGAAGCTTTCTTT. Translating gives CATNGGETEAFF.

This chain connects TRBV19 to TRBJ1-1; D is perhaps TRBD1 (5 bases). Looked up from germline, CDR1 is LNHDA and CDR2 is SQIVND (reference sequence). V was cut by 3 bases and J by 5 bases, with 10 bases left in between. The CDR3 totals 13 residues. The CDR3 DNA sequence: TGTGCCAGTAGTATTGCTTGGACAACTGAAGCTTTCTTT. Residues: CASSIAWTTEAFF.

The chain joins TRBV7-2 to TRBJ2-2, with D maybe TRBD2 (6 bases). V lost 5 bases and J 5 bases, leaving 18 bases between the germline ends. Germline CDR1 SGHTA, CDR2 FQGNSA. The CDR3 consists of 16 residues. CDR3 nucleotides: TGTGCCAGCAGCCCCAGGACGGCGGGGAAGACCGGGGAGCTGTTTTTT. As protein: CASSPRTAGKTGELFF.